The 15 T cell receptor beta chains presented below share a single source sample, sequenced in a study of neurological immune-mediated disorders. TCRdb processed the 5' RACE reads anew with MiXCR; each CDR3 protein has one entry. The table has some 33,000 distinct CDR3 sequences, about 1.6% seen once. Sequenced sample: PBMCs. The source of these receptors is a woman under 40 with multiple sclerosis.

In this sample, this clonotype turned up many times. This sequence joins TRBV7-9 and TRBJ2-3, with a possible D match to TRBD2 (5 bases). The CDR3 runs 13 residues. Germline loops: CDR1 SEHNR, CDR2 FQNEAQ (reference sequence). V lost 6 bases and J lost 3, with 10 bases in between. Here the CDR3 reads CASRETRTDTQYF. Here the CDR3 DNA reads TGTGCCAGCAGGGAAACTAGAACAGATACGCAGTATTTT.

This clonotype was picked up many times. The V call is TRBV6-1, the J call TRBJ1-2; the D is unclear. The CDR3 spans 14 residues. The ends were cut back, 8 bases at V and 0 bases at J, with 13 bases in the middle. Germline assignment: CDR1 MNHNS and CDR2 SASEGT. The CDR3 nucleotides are TGTGCCAGCTCGGAAGGGCCCACTAACTATGGCTACACCTTC. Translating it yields CASSEGPTNYGYTF.

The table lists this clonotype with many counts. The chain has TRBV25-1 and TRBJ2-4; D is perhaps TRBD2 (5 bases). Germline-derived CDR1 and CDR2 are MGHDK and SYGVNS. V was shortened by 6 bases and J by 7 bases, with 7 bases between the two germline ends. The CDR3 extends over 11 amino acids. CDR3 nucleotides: TGTGCCAGCAGAACGGGGAACATTCAGTACTTC. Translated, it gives CASRTGNIQYF.

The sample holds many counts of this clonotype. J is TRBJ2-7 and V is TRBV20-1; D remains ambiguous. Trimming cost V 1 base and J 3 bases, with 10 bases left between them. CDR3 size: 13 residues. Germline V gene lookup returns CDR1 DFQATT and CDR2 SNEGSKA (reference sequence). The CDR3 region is CSARVRPLYEQYF. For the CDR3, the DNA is TGCAGTGCTAGAGTACGGCCTCTCTACGAGCAGTACTTC.

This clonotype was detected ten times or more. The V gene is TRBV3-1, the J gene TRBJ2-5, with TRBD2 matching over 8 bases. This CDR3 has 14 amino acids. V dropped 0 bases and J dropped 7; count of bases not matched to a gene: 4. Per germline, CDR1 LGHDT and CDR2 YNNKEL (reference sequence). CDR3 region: CASSQDLGLGTQYF. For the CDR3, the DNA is TGTGCCAGCAGCCAAGATTTGGGACTAGGGACCCAGTACTTC.

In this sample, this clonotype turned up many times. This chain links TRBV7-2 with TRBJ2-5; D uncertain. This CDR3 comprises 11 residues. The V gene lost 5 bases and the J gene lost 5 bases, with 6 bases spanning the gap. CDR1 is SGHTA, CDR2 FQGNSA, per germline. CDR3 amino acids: CASSPVETQYF. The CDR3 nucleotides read TGTGCCAGCAGCCCTGTTGAGACCCAGTACTTC.

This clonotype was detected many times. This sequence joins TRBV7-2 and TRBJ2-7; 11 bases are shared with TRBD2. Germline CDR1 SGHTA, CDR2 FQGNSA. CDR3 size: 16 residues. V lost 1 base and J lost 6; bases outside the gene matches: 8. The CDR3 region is CASSLGARLAGSEQYF. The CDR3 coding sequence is TGTGCCAGCAGCTTAGGTGCGAGACTAGCGGGGTCCGAGCAGTACTTC.

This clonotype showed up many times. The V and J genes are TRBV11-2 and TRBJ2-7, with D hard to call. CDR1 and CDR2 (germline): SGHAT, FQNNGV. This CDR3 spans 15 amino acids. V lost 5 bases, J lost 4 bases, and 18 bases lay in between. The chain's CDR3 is CASSQAALVGYEQYF. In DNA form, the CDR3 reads TGTGCCAGCAGCCAGGCGGCATTGGTAGGGTACGAGCAGTACTTC.

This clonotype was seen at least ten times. The CDR3: CASSLSAWGEQYF. In DNA, the CDR3 is TGTGCCAGCAGCTTAAGTGCTTGGGGGGAGCAGTACTTC. The V call is TRBV7-3, the J call TRBJ2-7, with D perhaps TRBD1 or TRBD2 (5 bases each). V dropped 1 base and J dropped 7 bases, with 11 bases sitting between them. Germline V gene data show CDR1 as SGHTA and CDR2 as FQGTGA. The CDR3 extends over 13 amino acids.

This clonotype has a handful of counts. The CDR3 sequence is CASSLGRLAGGHTDTQYF. CDR3 DNA: TGCGCCAGCAGCTTGGGGCGCCTAGCGGGGGGCCACACAGATACGCAGTATTTT. The chain recombines TRBV5-1 with TRBJ2-3; 11 bases agree with TRBD2. J gave up 2 bases and V 0 bases, and 8 bases lay outside the gene matches. The germline V gene has CDR1 SGHRS and CDR2 YFSETQ. This CDR3 spans 18 amino acids. Full variable domain (missing parts from reference TRBV5-1 and TRBJ2-3): KAGVTQTPRYLIKTRGQQVTLSCSPISGHRSVSWYQQTPGQGLQFLFEYFSETQRNKGNFPGRFSGRQFSNSRSEMNVSTLELGDSALYLCASSLGRLAGGHTDTQYFGPGTRLTVL.

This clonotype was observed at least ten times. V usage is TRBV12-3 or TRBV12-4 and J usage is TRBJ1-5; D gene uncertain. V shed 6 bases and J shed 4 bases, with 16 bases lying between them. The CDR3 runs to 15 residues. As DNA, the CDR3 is TGTGCCAGCAGCCGATCAGCGATCGCGAATCAGCCCCAGCATTTT. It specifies CASSRSAIANQPQHF.

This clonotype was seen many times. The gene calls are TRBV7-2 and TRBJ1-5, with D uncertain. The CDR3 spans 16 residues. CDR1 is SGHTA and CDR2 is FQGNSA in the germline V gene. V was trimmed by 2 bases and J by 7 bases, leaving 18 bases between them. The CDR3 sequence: CASSLLGRAGGQPQHF. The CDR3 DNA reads TGTGCCAGCAGCTTATTGGGGAGGGCGGGCGGACAGCCCCAGCATTTT.

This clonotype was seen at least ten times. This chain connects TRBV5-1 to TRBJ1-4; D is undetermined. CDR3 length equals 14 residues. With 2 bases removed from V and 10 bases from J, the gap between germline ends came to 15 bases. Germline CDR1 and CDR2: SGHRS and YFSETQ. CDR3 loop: CASSFDLGEPKLFF. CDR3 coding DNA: TGCGCCAGCAGCTTCGACCTGGGTGAGCCAAAACTGTTTTTT.

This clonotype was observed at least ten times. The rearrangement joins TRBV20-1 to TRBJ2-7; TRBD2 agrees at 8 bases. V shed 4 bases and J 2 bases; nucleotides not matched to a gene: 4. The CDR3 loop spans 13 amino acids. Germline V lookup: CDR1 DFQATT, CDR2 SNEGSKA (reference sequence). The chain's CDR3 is CSATRGAAYEQYF. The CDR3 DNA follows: TGCAGTGCTACGCGGGGGGCCGCCTACGAGCAGTACTTC.

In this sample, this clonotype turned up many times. The CDR3 is CASSTGQVAQETQYF. The CDR3 nucleotides read TGCGCCAGCTCCACGGGACAGGTCGCTCAAGAGACCCAGTACTTC. The chain is built from TRBV5-1 and TRBJ2-5, with TRBD1 matching 8 bases. The J segment lost 2 bases and the V segment lost 7 bases, leaving 10 bases of the junction unmatched. CDR1 and CDR2 (germline): SGHRS, YFSETQ. CDR3 length: 15 amino acids.